This TCR beta chain came from a study of CD8 T cells in Susac syndrome. Reverse transcription of about 0.45 to 1 ug RNA was performed with random hexamers. TCRdb called the immunoSEQ multiplex PCR reads again in MiXCR, with one record for every CDR3 protein. Here the sample spans 200,000 to 250,000 distinct CDR3 sequences, around 90% being singletons. Trimming stripped 4 bases from V and 11 bases from J, with 11 bases between. Per germline, CDR1 KGHDR and CDR2 SFDVKD. CDR3 length: 12 amino acids. This receptor was taken from a human donor with multiple sclerosis. The V gene is TRBV24-1, the J gene TRBJ2-1, with D possibly TRBD1 on 6 matching bases. The sequenced sample was CD8+ T cells from PBMCs. The CDR3 region is CATSESDRQQFF. CDR3 bases: TGTGCCACCAGTGAGTCCGACAGGCAGCAGTTCTTC.